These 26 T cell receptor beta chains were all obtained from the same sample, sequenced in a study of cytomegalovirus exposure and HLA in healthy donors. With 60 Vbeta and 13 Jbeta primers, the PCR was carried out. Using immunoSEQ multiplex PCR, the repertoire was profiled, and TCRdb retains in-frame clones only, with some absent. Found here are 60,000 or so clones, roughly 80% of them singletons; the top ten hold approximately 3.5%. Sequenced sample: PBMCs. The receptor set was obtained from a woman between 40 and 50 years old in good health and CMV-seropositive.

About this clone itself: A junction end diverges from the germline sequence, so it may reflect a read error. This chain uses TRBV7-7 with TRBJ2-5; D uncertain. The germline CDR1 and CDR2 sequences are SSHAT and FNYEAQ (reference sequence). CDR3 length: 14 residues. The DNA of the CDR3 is TGTGCTAGCAGCTTATCCGGGTTTGGGGAGACCCAGTACTTC. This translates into CASSLSGFGETQYF.

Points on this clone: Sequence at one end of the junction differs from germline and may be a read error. The CDR3 reads CAGSVRRDGTGELFF. As DNA, the CDR3 is TGTGCCGGCAGCGTGAGGAGGGACGGCACCGGGGAGCTGTTTTTT. The rearrangement joins TRBV5-8 to TRBJ2-2; D is possibly TRBD2 (6 bases). This CDR3 is 15 amino acids long. Germline V gives CDR1 SGHTS, CDR2 YDEGEE.

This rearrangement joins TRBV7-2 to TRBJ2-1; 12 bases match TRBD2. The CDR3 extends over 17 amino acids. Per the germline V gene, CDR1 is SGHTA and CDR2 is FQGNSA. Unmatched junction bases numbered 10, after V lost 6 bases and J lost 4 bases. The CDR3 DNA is TGTGCCAGCAGTCCTTTTACCGGGACTAGCGGGTACAATGAGCAGTTCTTC. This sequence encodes CASSPFTGTSGYNEQFF.

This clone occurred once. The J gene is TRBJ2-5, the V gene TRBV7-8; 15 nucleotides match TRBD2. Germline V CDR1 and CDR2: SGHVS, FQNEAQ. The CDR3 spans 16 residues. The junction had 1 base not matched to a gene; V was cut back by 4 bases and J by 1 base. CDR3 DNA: TGTGCCAGCAGCTCGGGACTAGCGGGGGGCCAAGAGACCCAGTACTTC. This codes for CASSSGLAGGQETQYF.

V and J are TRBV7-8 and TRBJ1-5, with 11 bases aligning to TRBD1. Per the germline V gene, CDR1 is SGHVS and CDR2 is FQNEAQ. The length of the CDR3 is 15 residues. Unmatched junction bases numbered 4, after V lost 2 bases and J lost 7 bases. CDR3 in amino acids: CASSLSGTGGQPQHF. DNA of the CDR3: TGTGCCAGCAGCTTATCCGGGACAGGGGGACAGCCCCAGCATTTT.

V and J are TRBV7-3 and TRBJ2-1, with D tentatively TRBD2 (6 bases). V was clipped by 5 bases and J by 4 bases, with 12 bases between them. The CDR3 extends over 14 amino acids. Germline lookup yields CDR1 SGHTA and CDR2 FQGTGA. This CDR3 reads CASSPPAGYNEQFF. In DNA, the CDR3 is TGTGCCAGCAGCCCCCCCGCGGGGTACAATGAGCAGTTCTTC.

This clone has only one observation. The CDR3 loop reads CASSTRSGQPQHF. In DNA, the CDR3 is TGTGCCAGCAGCACCCGGTCCGGTCAGCCCCAGCATTTT. The chain has TRBV7-2 and TRBJ1-5; no clear D gene. Trimming took 5 bases from V and 6 from J, leaving 11 bases between them. The CDR3 contains 13 residues. Germline CDR1 and CDR2: SGHTA and FQGNSA.

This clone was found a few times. CDR3 in amino acids: CASSEQGLPYEQYF. CDR3 in DNA: TGTGCCAGCAGTGAACAGGGCCTACCCTACGAGCAGTACTTC. The rearrangement uses TRBV2 and TRBJ2-7; TRBD1 is a possible D gene (5 bases). V was trimmed by 2 bases and J by 2 bases, leaving 10 bases between them. Germline V gives CDR1 SNHLY, CDR2 FYNNEI. This CDR3 has 14 amino acids.

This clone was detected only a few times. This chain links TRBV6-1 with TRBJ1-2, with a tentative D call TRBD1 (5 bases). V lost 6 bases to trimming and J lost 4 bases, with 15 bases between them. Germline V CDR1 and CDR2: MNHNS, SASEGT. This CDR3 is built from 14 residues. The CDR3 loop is CASSVQGEAYGYTF. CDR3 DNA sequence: TGTGCCAGCAGCGTTCAGGGTGAGGCCTATGGCTACACCTTC.

The CDR3 protein is CASSFRDWDIQYF. CDR3 sequence (DNA): TGCGCCAGCAGCTTCCGGGACTGGGACATTCAGTACTTC. The rearrangement uses TRBV4-1 and TRBJ2-4; maybe TRBD2 (6 bases). The germline V and J ends were trimmed by 5 bases and 8 bases, with 13 bases remaining between them. The V gene's germline CDR1 is MGHRA and CDR2 YSYEKL. This CDR3 has 13 amino acids.

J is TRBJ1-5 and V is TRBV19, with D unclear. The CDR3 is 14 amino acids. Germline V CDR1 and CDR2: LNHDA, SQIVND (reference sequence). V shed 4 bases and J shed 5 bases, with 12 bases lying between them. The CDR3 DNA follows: TGTGCCAGTAGTACCCGACACCCCGATCAGCCCCAGCATTTT. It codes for CASSTRHPDQPQHF.

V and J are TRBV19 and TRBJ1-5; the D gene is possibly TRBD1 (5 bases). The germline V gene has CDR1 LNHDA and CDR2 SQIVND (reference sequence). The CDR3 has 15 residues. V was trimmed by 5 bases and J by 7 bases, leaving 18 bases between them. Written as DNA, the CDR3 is TGTGCCAGTAGTCGGAGGGGTGGGGAAAGCCAGCCCCAGCATTTT. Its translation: CASSRRGGESQPQHF.

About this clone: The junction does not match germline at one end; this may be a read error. CDR3 loop: CASSQQSGTGLTTDTRYF. CDR3 sequence (DNA): TGTGCCAGCAGCCAGCAATCCGGGACAGGGTTAACCACAGATACGCGGTATTTT. This chain joins TRBV7-2 and TRBJ2-3; 9 bases match TRBD1. This CDR3 comprises 18 residues. CDR1 and CDR2 from the germline V gene are SGHTA and FQGNSA.

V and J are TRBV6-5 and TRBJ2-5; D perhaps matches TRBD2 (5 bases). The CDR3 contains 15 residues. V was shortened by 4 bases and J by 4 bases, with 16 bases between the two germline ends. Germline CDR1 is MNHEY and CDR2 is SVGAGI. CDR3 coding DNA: TGTGCCAGCAGTTTATCGAGGGCGGTACGAGAGACCCAGTACTTC. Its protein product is CASSLSRAVRETQYF.

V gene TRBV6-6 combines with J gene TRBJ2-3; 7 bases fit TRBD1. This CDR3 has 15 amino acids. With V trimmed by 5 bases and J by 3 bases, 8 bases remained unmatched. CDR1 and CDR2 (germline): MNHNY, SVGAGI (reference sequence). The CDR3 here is CASSRPGQNTDTQYF. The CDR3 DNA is TGTGCCAGCAGTCGACCGGGACAGAATACAGATACGCAGTATTTT.

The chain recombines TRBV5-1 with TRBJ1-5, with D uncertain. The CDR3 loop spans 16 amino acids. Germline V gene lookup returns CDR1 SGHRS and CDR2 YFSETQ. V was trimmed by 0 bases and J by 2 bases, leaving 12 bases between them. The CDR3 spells CASSLVPHGGNQPQHF. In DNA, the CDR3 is TGCGCCAGCAGCTTGGTTCCCCACGGGGGCAATCAGCCCCAGCATTTT. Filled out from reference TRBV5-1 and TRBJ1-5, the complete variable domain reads KAGVTQTPRYLIKTRGQQVTLSCSPISGHRSVSWYQQTPGQGLQFLFEYFSETQRNKGNFPGRFSGRQFSNSRSEMNVSTLELGDSALYLCASSLVPHGGNQPQHFGDGTRLSIL.

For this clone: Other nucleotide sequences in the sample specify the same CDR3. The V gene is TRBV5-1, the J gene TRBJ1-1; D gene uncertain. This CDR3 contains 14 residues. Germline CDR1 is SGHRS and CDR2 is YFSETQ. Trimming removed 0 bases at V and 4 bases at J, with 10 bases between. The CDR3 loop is CASSLVAGPTEAFF. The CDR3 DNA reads TGCGCCAGCAGCTTGGTCGCAGGTCCCACTGAAGCTTTCTTT.

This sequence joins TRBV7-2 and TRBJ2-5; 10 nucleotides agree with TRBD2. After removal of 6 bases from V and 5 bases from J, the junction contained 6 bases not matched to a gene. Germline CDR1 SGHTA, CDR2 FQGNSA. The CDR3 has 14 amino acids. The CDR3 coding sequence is TGTGCCAGCAGTCGAGCGGGGGGGTGGGAGACCCAGTACTTC. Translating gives CASSRAGGWETQYF.

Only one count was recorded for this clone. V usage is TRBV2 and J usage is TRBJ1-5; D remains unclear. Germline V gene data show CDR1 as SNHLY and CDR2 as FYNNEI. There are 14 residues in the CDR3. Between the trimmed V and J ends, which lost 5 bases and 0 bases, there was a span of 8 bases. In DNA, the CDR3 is TGTGCCAGCAGTCGACTGAATAGCAATCAGCCCCAGCATTTT. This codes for CASSRLNSNQPQHF. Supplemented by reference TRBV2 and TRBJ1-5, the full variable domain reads EPEVTQTPSHQVTQMGQEVILRCVPISNHLYFYWYRQILGQKVEFLVSFYNNEISEKSEIFDDQFSVERPDGSNFTLKIRSTKLEDSAMYFCASSRLNSNQPQHFGDGTRLSIL.

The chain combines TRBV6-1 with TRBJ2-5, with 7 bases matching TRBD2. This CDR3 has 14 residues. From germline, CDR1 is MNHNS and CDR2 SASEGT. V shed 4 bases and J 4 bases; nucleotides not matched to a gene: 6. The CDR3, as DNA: TGTGCCAGCAGTGCGGGACGCGGGGGAGAGACCCAGTACTTC. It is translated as CASSAGRGGETQYF.

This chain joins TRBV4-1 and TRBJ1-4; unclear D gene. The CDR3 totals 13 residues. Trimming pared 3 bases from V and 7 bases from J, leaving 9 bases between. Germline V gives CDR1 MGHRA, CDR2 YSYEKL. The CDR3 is CASSHGILEKLFF. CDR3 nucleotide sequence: TGCGCCAGCAGCCACGGGATTCTTGAAAAACTGTTTTTT.

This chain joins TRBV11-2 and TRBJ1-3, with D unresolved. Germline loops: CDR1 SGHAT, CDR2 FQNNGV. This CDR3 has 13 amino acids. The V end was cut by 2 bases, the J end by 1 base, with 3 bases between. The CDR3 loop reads CASSLPSGNTIYF. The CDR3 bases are TGTGCCAGCAGCTTACCTTCTGGAAACACCATATATTTT.

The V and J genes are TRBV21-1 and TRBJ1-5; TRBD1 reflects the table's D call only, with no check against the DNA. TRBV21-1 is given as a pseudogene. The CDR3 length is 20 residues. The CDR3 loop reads CASGRPEGDREDVGNQPQHF. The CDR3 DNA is TGTGCCAGCGGCCGCCCCGAGGGGGACAGGGAGGATGTGGGCAATCAGCCCCAGCATTTT.

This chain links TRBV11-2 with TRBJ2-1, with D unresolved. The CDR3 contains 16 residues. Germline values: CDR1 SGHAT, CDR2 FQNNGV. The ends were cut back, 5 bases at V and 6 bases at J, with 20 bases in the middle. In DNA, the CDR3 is TGTGCCAGCAGCCCCACCCCCTCGGGTCCTGGCAATGAGCAGTTCTTC. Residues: CASSPTPSGPGNEQFF.

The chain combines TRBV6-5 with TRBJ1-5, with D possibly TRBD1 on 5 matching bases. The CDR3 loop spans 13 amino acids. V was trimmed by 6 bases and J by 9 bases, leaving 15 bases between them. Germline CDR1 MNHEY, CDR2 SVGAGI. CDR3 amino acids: CASSEGQFLPQHF. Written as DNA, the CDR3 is TGTGCCAGCAGCGAAGGACAATTTCTGCCCCAGCATTTT.

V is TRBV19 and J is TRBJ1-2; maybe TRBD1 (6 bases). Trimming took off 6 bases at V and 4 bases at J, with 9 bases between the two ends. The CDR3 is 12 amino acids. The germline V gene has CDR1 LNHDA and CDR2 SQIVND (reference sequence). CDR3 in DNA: TGTGCCAGTAGGGGACAACTCTATGGCTACACCTTC. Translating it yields CASRGQLYGYTF. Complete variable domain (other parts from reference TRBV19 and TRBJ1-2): DGGITQSPKYLFRKEGQNVTLSCEQNLNHDAMYWYRQDPGQGLRLIYYSQIVNDFQKGDIAEGYSVSREKKESFPLTVTSAQKNPTAFYLCASRGQLYGYTFGSGTRLTVV.